Described below is a single T cell receptor (beta chain) sequence and its context. Its target is not known. This sample is drawn from a study of cytomegalovirus exposure and HLA in healthy donors. Study outcomes and limitations: About 87% or about 30% of the time was how often most TCR beta V segments were productive, according to an earlier analysis.

Each of the donors was a healthy bone marrow donor. PCR amplification relied on 60 Vbeta primers (plus 13 Jbeta primers). As handled by the study authors: In a later analysis, of approximately 81 million unique beta chains, 9 million to 11 million appeared in at least two donors. Libraries were prepared by immunoSEQ multiplex PCR; TCRdb keeps only in-frame clonotypes and omits some of them. The DNA was the basis for D and trimming; V, J and clone size are from that table. The sample lists over 60,000 clones, about three quarters occurring once. Germline values: CDR1 SGHRS, CDR2 YFSETQ. After removal of 1 base from V and 3 bases from J, the junction contained 5 bases not matched to a gene. This CDR3 is built from 15 residues.

Input material: PBMCs. The V gene is TRBV5-1, the J gene TRBJ2-3, with 7 bases fitting TRBD1. The receptor comes from a woman aged 25-40 years in good health and CMV-seropositive. The CDR3: CASSLRQGQTDTQYF. Written as DNA, the CDR3 is TGCGCCAGCAGCTTGAGACAGGGACAGACAGATACGCAGTATTTT.